What follows is one TCR beta chain and its context. Its specificity is unknown. The CDR3 is 12 residues long. V dropped 5 bases and J dropped 5 bases, with 8 bases sitting between them. Germline CDR1 is MNHNS and CDR2 is SASEGT. MiXCR was run by TCRdb on the reads, yielding one entry per CDR3 protein. This table holds hundreds of thousands of distinct CDR3 sequences, around 24% found once. The sample comes from a study of T cell repertoires in cytomegalovirus infection. On the study more broadly: Matching HLA type and CMV infection were both indicated by public TCR beta signatures. Study results and caveats: Identification of carriers of CMV plus the relevant HLA was performed using cumulative public TCR beta family frequency.

The sequence derives from a human donor in good health (CMV status not recorded). Some clones in this sample may be carry-over from other donors' samples. Sequenced sample: CD8+ T cells from PBMCs. This chain joins TRBV6-1 and TRBJ2-3; D unclear. Written as DNA, the CDR3 is TGTGCCAGCAGTTTACAGCTAGATACGCAGTATTTT. Translating gives CASSLQLDTQYF.